Shown below are 17 T cell receptor beta chains from a single sample sequenced in a study of T cells in tuberculosis. Some clones are missing from TCRdb's copy, which holds only in-frame ones; the method was immunoSEQ multiplex PCR. Among around 60,000 clones listed, 81% were seen once. Sorting used thawed, overnight-rested PBMC stained with anti-CD3, a viability dye and GMM-loaded CD1B tetramer. The CD1B tetramers carried C32 glucose monomycolate purified from Rhodococcus equi. Sequenced input: CD1b-GMM tetramer-negative cells sorted from PBMCs. Receptors were obtained from an adult woman with latent tuberculosis.

The chain has TRBV28 and TRBJ2-7; a possible D gene is TRBD2 (7 bases). The CDR3 sequence is 15 residues long. Looked up from germline, CDR1 is MDHEN and CDR2 is SYDVKM. Trimming pared 8 bases from V and 4 bases from J, leaving 21 bases between. The CDR3 DNA sequence: TGTGCCAGCTCCGTACGGGGGGCCCCAACATACGAGCAGTACTTC. It specifies CASSVRGAPTYEQYF.

The J gene is TRBJ1-1, the V gene TRBV28; 8 bases match TRBD1. CDR3 length: 11 amino acids. CDR1 is MDHEN and CDR2 is SYDVKM in the germline V gene. CDR3 loop: CATHRGTEAFF. CDR3 nucleotides: TGTGCTACCCACAGGGGGACTGAAGCTTTCTTT.

As to this clone: Germline is not matched at one junction end, which may reflect a read error. This chain joins TRBV6-1 and TRBJ2-3; D is perhaps TRBD1 (5 bases). Per germline, CDR1 MNHNS and CDR2 SASEGT. The CDR3 is made up of 13 amino acids. This CDR3 is CASSEGGTYTQYF. In DNA form, the CDR3 reads TGTGCCAGCAGTGAAGGGGGCACATATACGCAGTATTTT.

This clone occurred once. This sequence joins TRBV28 and TRBJ2-7; 11 bases map to TRBD1. The CDR3 sequence is 17 residues long. Germline V gene lookup returns CDR1 MDHEN and CDR2 SYDVKM. V was pared by 2 bases and J by 1 base, with 7 bases of the junction left unmatched. CDR3 DNA sequence: TGTGCCAGCAGTTTAAGTGTAGGGACAGGGGGATCCTACGAGCAGTACTTC. Its translation is CASSLSVGTGGSYEQYF.

The chain has TRBV4-1 and TRBJ1-5; weak D call: TRBD1 (5 bases). CDR1 and CDR2 (germline): MGHRA, YSYEKL. The CDR3 is 15 residues long. Trimming shortened V by 5 bases and J by 1 base, and 12 bases separated the two germline ends. Here the CDR3 reads CASSFEGRSNQPQHF. CDR3 DNA: TGCGCCAGCAGCTTCGAGGGGAGGAGCAATCAGCCCCAGCATTTT.

Points on this clone: One end of the junction is discordant with germline, which a read error may explain. The chain combines TRBV9 with TRBJ2-7; the D is unclear. The CDR3 contains 10 residues. Germline CDR1 SGDLS, CDR2 YYNGEE. The CDR3 spells CASSDRSLPF. CDR3 DNA: TGTGCCAGCAGCGATCGATCACTGCCCTTC.

This clone occurred a few times. V gene TRBV28 combines with J gene TRBJ2-7; 9 nucleotides line up with TRBD1. The CDR3 has 15 residues. The J segment lost 4 bases and the V segment lost 4 bases, leaving 8 bases of the junction unmatched. Looked up from germline, CDR1 is MDHEN and CDR2 is SYDVKM. CDR3 in DNA: TGTGCCAGCAGTTCCTCCGGGACAGGGCGGTACGAGCAGTACTTC. Protein sequence: CASSSSGTGRYEQYF. Full variable domain (remainder filled in from reference TRBV28 and TRBJ2-7): DVKVTQSSRYLVKRTGEKVFLECVQDMDHENMFWYRQDPGLGLRLIYFSYDVKMKEKGDIPEGYSVSREKKERFSLILESASTNQTSMYLCASSSSGTGRYEQYFGPGTRLTVT.

The chain couples TRBV11-3 to TRBJ2-1; 7 bases are a match to TRBD2. Germline loops: CDR1 SGHNT, CDR2 YENEEA. The V gene end was trimmed by 3 bases and the J gene end by 5 bases; junction bases not matched to a gene: 4. This CDR3 contains 14 residues. The CDR3 protein is CASSLGGRDNEQFF. In DNA form, the CDR3 reads TGTGCCAGCAGCTTGGGCGGGAGAGACAATGAGCAGTTCTTC. Combining the CDR3 with reference TRBV11-3 and TRBJ2-1 gives the whole variable domain EAGVVQSPRYKIIEKKQPVAFWCNPISGHNTLYWYLQNLGQGPELLIRYENEEAVDDSQLPKDRFSAERLKGVDSTLKIQPAELGDSAVYLCASSLGGRDNEQFFGPGTRLTVL.

The CDR3 coding sequence is TGTGCCAGTAGCTCGGAGACGGAGACCCAGTACTTC. Protein product: CASSSETETQYF. The rearrangement joins TRBV19 to TRBJ2-5; no clear D gene. V lost 6 bases and J 5 bases, leaving 10 bases between the germline ends. The CDR3 consists of 12 residues. Germline V gene lookup returns CDR1 LNHDA and CDR2 SQIVND (reference sequence).

The chain couples TRBV6-5 to TRBJ2-5, with 7 bases fitting TRBD1. The end of the DNA aligns better with TRBJ2-7, so the J call may be wrong. Germline lookup yields CDR1 MNHEY and CDR2 SVGAGI. CDR3 length: 16 amino acids. The CDR3 loop is CASSYSRTGFSYEQYF. For the CDR3, the DNA is TGTGCCAGCAGTTACTCTCGGACAGGTTTCTCCTACGAGCAGTACTTC.

V is TRBV5-1 and J is TRBJ2-5, with 8 nucleotides matching TRBD1. J was trimmed by 2 bases and V by 4 bases; bases with no gene match: 13. Per germline, CDR1 SGHRS and CDR2 YFSETQ. The CDR3 covers 17 residues. CDR3: CASSTSGQGRLQETQYF. The CDR3 DNA sequence: TGCGCCAGCAGCACCTCAGGACAGGGACGGTTGCAAGAGACCCAGTACTTC.

The J gene is TRBJ2-2, the V gene TRBV7-7, with D tentatively TRBD1 (6 bases). Germline V gene data show CDR1 as SSHAT and CDR2 as FNYEAQ (reference sequence). The CDR3 sequence is 17 residues long. Trimming removed 1 base from V and 6 bases from J, with 18 bases in between. The chain's CDR3 is CASSLGSDRPGSGELFF. The CDR3 nucleotides read TGTGCCAGCAGCTTAGGCAGTGACAGGCCCGGCTCCGGGGAGCTGTTTTTT.

The chain links TRBV21-1 to TRBJ2-1; TRBD1 is the table's D call and was not checked against the DNA. TRBV21-1 is noted as a pseudogene. There are 14 residues in the CDR3. The CDR3 region is CASSLSTGNNEQFF. The CDR3 DNA sequence: TGTGCCAGCAGTCTATCGACAGGCAACAATGAGCAGTTCTTC.

The chain carries TRBV9 and TRBJ2-2, with D possibly matching TRBD2 (5 bases). The V and J ends lost 3 bases and 13 bases respectively, with 13 bases between them. CDR3 length: 12 residues. The germline gives CDR1 SGDLS, CDR2 YYNGEE. The CDR3 DNA reads as TGTGCCAGCAGCGGCGACCTAGCCGTGCTGTTTTTT. Translation: CASSGDLAVLFF. The full variable domain, rest sourced from reference TRBV9 and TRBJ2-2, is DSGVTQTPKHLITATGQRVTLRCSPRSGDLSVYWYQQSLDQGLQFLIQYYNGEERAKGNILERFSAQQFPDLHSELNLSSLELGDSALYFCASSGDLAVLFFGEGSRLTVL.

This chain links TRBV6-5 with TRBJ1-1; maybe TRBD1 (6 bases). The CDR3 has 15 amino acids. V was trimmed by 2 bases and J by 4 bases, leaving 14 bases between them. Germline V gene data show CDR1 as MNHEY and CDR2 as SVGAGI. The CDR3 reads CASSYARGRLTEAFF. The DNA for the CDR3 is TGTGCCAGCAGTTACGCCAGGGGCCGACTCACTGAAGCTTTCTTT.

The chain couples TRBV7-2 to TRBJ2-7; possible D gene TRBD2, 6 bases. The ends were cut back, 5 bases at V and 3 bases at J, with 20 bases in the middle. This CDR3 spans 16 amino acids. Germline CDR1 SGHTA, CDR2 FQGNSA. The CDR3, as DNA: TGTGCCAGCAGCCCCCGGGGAAGCGGGCTTGGCTACGAGCAGTACTTC. Protein sequence: CASSPRGSGLGYEQYF.

The rearrangement links TRBV13 to TRBJ1-2; D uncertain. The CDR3 sequence is 14 residues long. V lost 3 bases to trimming and J lost 8 bases, with 16 bases between them. Germline V gene lookup returns CDR1 PRHDT and CDR2 FYEKMQ (reference sequence). The CDR3 region is CASSFPGSRRGYTF. The CDR3 nucleotides are TGTGCCAGCAGCTTCCCCGGGTCCCGGCGGGGCTACACCTTC. The whole variable domain, remainder taken from reference TRBV13 and TRBJ1-2, is AAGVIQSPRHLIKEKRETATLKCYPIPRHDTVYWYQQGPGQDPQFLISFYEKMQSDKGSIPDRFSAQQFSDYHSELNMSSLELGDSALYFCASSFPGSRRGYTFGSGTRLTVV.